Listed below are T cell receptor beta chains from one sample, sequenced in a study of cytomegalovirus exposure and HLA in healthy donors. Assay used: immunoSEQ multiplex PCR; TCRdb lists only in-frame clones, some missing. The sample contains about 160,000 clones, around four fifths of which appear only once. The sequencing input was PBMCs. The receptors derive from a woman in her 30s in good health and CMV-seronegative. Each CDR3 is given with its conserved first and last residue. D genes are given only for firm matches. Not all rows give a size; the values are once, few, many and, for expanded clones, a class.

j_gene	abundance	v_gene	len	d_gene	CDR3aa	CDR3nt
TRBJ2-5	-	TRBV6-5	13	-	CASRTGLRETQYF	TGTGCCAGCCGAACAGGGCTTCGGGAGACCCAGTACTTC
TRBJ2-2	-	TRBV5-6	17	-	CASSLVWRRGPGGELFF	TGTGCCAGCAGCTTGGTGTGGAGGAGAGGGCCTGGCGGGGAGCTGTTTTTT
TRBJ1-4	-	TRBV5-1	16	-	CASKRGLAATNEKLFF	TGCGCCAGCAAGAGAGGTCTGGCCGCAACTAATGAAAAACTGTTTTTT
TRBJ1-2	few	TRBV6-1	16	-	CASSEGAASSYYGYTF	TGTGCCAGCAGTGAAGGGGCAGCCTCTTCTTACTATGGCTACACCTTC
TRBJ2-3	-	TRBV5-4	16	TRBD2	CASSSGTSGSTDTQYF	TGTGCCAGCAGCTCCGGGACTAGCGGGAGCACAGATACGCAGTATTTT
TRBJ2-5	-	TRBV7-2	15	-	CASSLGSAYQETQYF	TGTGCCAGCAGCTTAGGGTCTGCGTACCAAGAGACCCAGTACTTC
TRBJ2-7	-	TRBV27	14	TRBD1	CASSLTGASYEQYF	TGTGCCAGCAGTTTAACAGGGGCCTCCTACGAGCAGTACTTC
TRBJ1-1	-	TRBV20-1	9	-	CRPGTEAFF	TGCAGGCCGGGAACTGAAGCTTTCTTT
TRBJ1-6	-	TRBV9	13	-	CASARGQGSPLHF	TGTGCCAGCGCTAGGGGTCAGGGTTCACCCCTCCACTTT
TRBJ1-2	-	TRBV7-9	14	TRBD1	CASSPRTGSYGYTF	TGTGCCAGCAGCCCCAGGACAGGTAGCTATGGCTACACCTTC
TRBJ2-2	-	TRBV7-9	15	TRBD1	CASSSGQRNTGELFF	TGTGCCAGCAGCTCGGGACAGAGAAACACCGGGGAGCTGTTTTTT
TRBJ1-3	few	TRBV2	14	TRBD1	CASRDRVSGNTIYF	TGTGCCAGCAGGGACAGGGTATCTGGAAACACCATATATTTT
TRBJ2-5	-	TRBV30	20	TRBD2	CAWSVLGGRAWHLTQETQYF	TGTGCCTGGAGTGTACTAGGAGGGAGGGCCTGGCACCTCACACAAGAGACCCAGTACTTC
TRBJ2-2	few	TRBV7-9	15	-	CASSGGTAYTGELFF	TGTGCCAGCAGCGGGGGGACAGCTTACACCGGGGAGCTGTTTTTT
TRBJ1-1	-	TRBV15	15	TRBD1	CATSRDVTGGSEAFF	TGTGCCACCAGCAGAGATGTCACAGGGGGCTCTGAAGCTTTCTTT
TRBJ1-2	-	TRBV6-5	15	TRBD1	CASSSGTGSRDGYTF	TGTGCCAGCAGTTCCGGGACAGGGAGTCGGGATGGCTACACCTTC
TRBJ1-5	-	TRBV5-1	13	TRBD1	CASSGTGTQPQHF	TGCGCCAGTTCCGGGACAGGGACTCAGCCCCAGCATTTT
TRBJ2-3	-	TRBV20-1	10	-	CSADRDTQYF	TGCAGTGCCGATAGAGATACGCAGTATTTT
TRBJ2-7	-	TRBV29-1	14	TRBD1	CSVEGAQGAHEQYF	TGCAGCGTTGAAGGGGCACAGGGGGCGCACGAGCAGTACTTC
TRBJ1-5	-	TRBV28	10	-	CASGAQPQHF	TGTGCCAGCGGGGCTCAGCCCCAGCATTTT
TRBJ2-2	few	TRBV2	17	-	CASSPPGLLEVTGELFF	TGTGCCAGCAGTCCCCCGGGACTTCTGGAGGTGACCGGGGAGCTGTTTTTT
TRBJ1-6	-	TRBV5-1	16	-	CASKSRGGQDNSPLHF	TGCGCCAGCAAAAGCCGCGGGGGTCAGGATAATTCACCCCTCCACTTT
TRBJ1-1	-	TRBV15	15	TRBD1	CATSREGDRHTEAFF	TGTGCCACCAGCAGAGAAGGGGACAGGCACACTGAAGCTTTCTTT
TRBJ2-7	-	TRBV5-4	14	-	CASSSMDSSYEQYF	TGTGCCAGCAGCTCTATGGACAGCTCCTACGAGCAGTACTTC
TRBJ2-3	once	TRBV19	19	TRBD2	CASSGTSGGASGGTDTQYF	TGTGCCAGTAGCGGGACTAGCGGGGGGGCCTCTGGTGGCACAGATACGCAGTATTTT
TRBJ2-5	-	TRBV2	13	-	CASAASGEATQYF	TGTGCCAGTGCCGCCAGCGGCGAAGCGACCCAGTACTTC
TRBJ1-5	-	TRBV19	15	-	CASSIAGRNNQPQHF	TGTGCCAGTAGTATAGCGGGTAGAAACAATCAGCCCCAGCATTTT
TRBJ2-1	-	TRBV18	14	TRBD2	CASRSSGGPQEQFF	TGTGCCAGCAGATCTAGCGGGGGGCCCCAAGAGCAGTTCTTC
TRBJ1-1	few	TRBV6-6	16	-	CASSSDFQPMNTEAFF	TGTGCCAGCAGTTCTGACTTTCAACCCATGAACACTGAAGCTTTCTTT
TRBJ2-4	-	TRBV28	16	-	CASSAQKALAKNIQYF	TGTGCCAGCAGTGCCCAGAAAGCGCTAGCCAAAAACATTCAGTACTTC
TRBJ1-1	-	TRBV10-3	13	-	CAITLEGNTEAFF	TGTGCCATCACCCTGGAGGGGAACACTGAAGCTTTCTTT
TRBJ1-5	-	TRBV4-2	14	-	CASSHSHSNQPQHF	TGTGCCAGCAGCCATAGCCATAGCAATCAGCCCCAGCATTTT
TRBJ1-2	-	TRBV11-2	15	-	CASRRPGKANYGYTF	TGTGCCAGCAGACGCCCAGGGAAAGCTAACTATGGCTACACCTTC
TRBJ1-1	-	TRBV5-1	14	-	CASSLVGLHTEAFF	TGCGCCAGCAGCTTGGTTGGACTCCACACTGAAGCTTTCTTT
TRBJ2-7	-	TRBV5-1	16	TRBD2	CASSHGVSSGSYEQYF	TGCGCCAGCAGCCATGGGGTATCTAGCGGGTCCTACGAGCAGTACTTC
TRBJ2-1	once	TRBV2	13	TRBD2	CASRGGLLDEQFF	TGTGCCAGCCGGGGGGGCCTTTTAGATGAGCAGTTCTTC
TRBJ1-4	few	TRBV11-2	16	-	CASSLVGGWTNEKLFF	TGTGCCAGCAGCTTAGTCGGGGGTTGGACTAATGAAAAACTGTTTTTT
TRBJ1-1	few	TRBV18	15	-	CASSPGSRGNTEAFF	TGTGCCAGCTCACCAGGGTCTCGAGGGAACACTGAAGCTTTCTTT
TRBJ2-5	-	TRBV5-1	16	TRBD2	CASSLLSGGNQETQYF	TGCGCCAGCAGCTTGTTAAGCGGGGGGAACCAAGAGACCCAGTACTTC
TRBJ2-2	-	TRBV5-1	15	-	CASSWDIGIPGELFF	TGCGCCAGCAGCTGGGACATCGGGATCCCCGGGGAGCTGTTTTTT
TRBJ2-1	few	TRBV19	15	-	CASSTRGSSYNEQFF	TGTGCCAGTAGTACGCGGGGAAGCTCCTACAATGAGCAGTTCTTC
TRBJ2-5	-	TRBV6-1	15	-	CASSEGGRGGETQYF	TGTGCCAGCAGTGAAGGGGGTAGGGGAGGAGAGACCCAGTACTTC
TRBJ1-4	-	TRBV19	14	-	CASSVRGLSEKLFF	TGTGCCAGTAGCGTCAGAGGCCTCAGTGAAAAACTGTTTTTT
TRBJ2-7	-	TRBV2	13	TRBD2	CAGAGGVSYEQYF	TGTGCCGGTGCGGGAGGGGTCTCCTACGAGCAGTACTTC
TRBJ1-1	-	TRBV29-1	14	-	CSVEPDTVNTEAFF	TGCAGCGTTGAGCCCGACACCGTGAACACTGAAGCTTTCTTT
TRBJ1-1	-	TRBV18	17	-	CASSPGAGLVTNTEAFF	TGTGCCAGCTCACCAGGGGCAGGGTTGGTTACGAACACTGAAGCTTTCTTT
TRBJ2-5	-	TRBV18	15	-	CASSPYTEYQETQYF	TGTGCCAGCTCACCATACACAGAGTACCAAGAGACCCAGTACTTC
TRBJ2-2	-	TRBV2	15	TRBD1	CASRRGQGNAGELFF	TGTGCCAGCAGGAGGGGACAGGGGAACGCCGGGGAGCTGTTTTTT
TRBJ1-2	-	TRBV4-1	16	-	CASSQIPVMTNYGYTF	TGCGCCAGCAGCCAAATCCCAGTGATGACTAACTATGGCTACACCTTC
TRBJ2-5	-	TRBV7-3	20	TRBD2	CASSLGGLAGTRRYQETQYF	TGTGCCAGCAGCTTAGGGGGACTAGCGGGGACTCGAAGGTACCAAGAGACCCAGTACTTC
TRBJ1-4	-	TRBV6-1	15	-	CASSGGGRANEKLFF	TGTGCCAGCAGTGGAGGGGGACGAGCTAATGAAAAACTGTTTTTT
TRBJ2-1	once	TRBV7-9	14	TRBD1	CASIEGQGRNEQFF	TGTGCCAGCATAGAAGGACAGGGGCGGAATGAGCAGTTCTTC
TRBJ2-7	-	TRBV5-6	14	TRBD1	CAATDWGQFHEQYF	TGTGCCGCCACGGATTGGGGACAGTTTCACGAGCAGTACTTC
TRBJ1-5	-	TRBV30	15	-	CAWSDPGQTGQPQHF	TGTGCCTGGAGCGATCCGGGACAAACGGGACAGCCCCAGCATTTT